Reported below is one T cell receptor beta chain. Each PCR had synthetic TCR analog templates added to it as a spike-in. Generated by immunoSEQ multiplex PCR, the TCRdb table keeps only in-frame clones and is missing some. This table has tens of thousands of clones, 85% to 90% appearing once. These data originate in a study of PD-L1 blockade in urothelial cancer. The overall study: Males with bladder-origin urothelial cancer made up twenty-five of 29 patients. Blood underwent analysis 3 weeks (second dose) and 6 weeks after treatment began.

There are 18 residues in the CDR3. The germline V gene encodes CDR1 SGHRS and CDR2 YFSETQ. V was pared by 3 bases and J by 1 base, with 12 bases of the junction left unmatched. Per-patient samples, pretreatment and on-treatment, numbered 1 to 8. The origin of this receptor is a woman aged 60-70 years with urothelial cancer. The V call is TRBV5-1, the J call TRBJ2-3, with 9 nucleotides matching TRBD2. The specimen was PBMCs, collected around atezolizumab (anti-PD-L1) treatment. CDR3 sequence reads: CASSSQGGGRDRTDTQYF. CDR3 nucleotides: TGCGCCAGCAGCTCTCAGGGCGGCGGGAGGGATCGCACAGATACGCAGTATTTT. Full variable domain (remainder filled in from reference TRBV5-1 and TRBJ2-3): KAGVTQTPRYLIKTRGQQVTLSCSPISGHRSVSWYQQTPGQGLQFLFEYFSETQRNKGNFPGRFSGRQFSNSRSEMNVSTLELGDSALYLCASSSQGGGRDRTDTQYFGPGTRLTVL.